A single sample is the source of the 28 T cell receptor beta chains below, sequenced in a study of cytomegalovirus exposure and HLA in healthy donors. 60 Vbeta and 13 Jbeta primers were used in PCR. Sequenced by immunoSEQ multiplex PCR; TCRdb stores in-frame clones only, minus some. The table records about 120,000 clones, less than 20% of them present only once. Material: PBMCs. The source is a young woman in good health and CMV-seronegative.

The sample holds a few counts of this clone. The V and J genes are TRBV6-5 and TRBJ1-2, with 7 nucleotides matching TRBD1. Germline lookup yields CDR1 MNHEY and CDR2 SVGAGI. The J segment lost 5 bases and the V segment lost 5 bases, leaving 5 bases of the junction unmatched. The CDR3 is made up of 13 amino acids. CDR3 sequence: CASSEGQRYGYTF. CDR3 DNA: TGTGCCAGCAGTGAGGGACAGCGGTATGGCTACACCTTC.

The V and J genes are TRBV7-9 and TRBJ1-2; D unclear. Germline V lookup: CDR1 SEHNR, CDR2 FQNEAQ (reference sequence). The CDR3 has 12 residues. Trimming shortened V by 5 bases and J by 4 bases, and 8 bases separated the two germline ends. DNA of the CDR3: TGTGCCAGCAGCCCAGGCTCCTATGGCTACACCTTC. Protein product: CASSPGSYGYTF.

The chain carries TRBV10-3 and TRBJ2-3; D uncertain. The V gene lost 0 bases and the J gene lost 3 bases, with 10 bases spanning the gap. The CDR3 is 15 residues long. Germline values: CDR1 ENHRY, CDR2 SYGVKD. CDR3 sequence reads: CAISESLDATDTQYF. The CDR3 bases are TGTGCCATCAGTGAGTCCCTAGACGCAACAGATACGCAGTATTTT.

This clone appeared a few times. This chain connects TRBV19 to TRBJ1-6; 9 bases map to TRBD1. V dropped 4 bases and J dropped 17; count of bases not matched to a gene: 3. Germline loops: CDR1 LNHDA, CDR2 SQIVND (reference sequence). The CDR3 spans 11 residues. This chain's CDR3 is CASSSRDRVHF. CDR3 DNA: TGTGCCAGTAGTAGCCGGGACAGGGTCCACTTT.

This clone was recorded only once. The rearrangement links TRBV6-4 to TRBJ2-7; D is possibly TRBD2 (5 bases). In germline, CDR1 is MRHNA, CDR2 SNTAGT. The V end was cut by 6 bases, the J end by 2 bases, with 11 bases between. This CDR3 contains 13 residues. CDR3 amino acids: CASREAAPYEQYF. CDR3 bases: TGTGCCAGCAGGGAAGCGGCCCCCTACGAGCAGTACTTC.

This clone was observed a handful of times. The J gene is TRBJ1-5, the V gene TRBV5-4; D is unclear. The CDR3 is made up of 13 amino acids. V lost 4 bases and J lost 2, with 7 bases in between. Germline CDR1 is SGHNT and CDR2 is YYREEE (reference sequence). CDR3: CASSSGGNQPQHF. CDR3 coding DNA: TGTGCCAGCAGCAGCGGTGGCAATCAGCCCCAGCATTTT.

This clone was observed a few times. CDR3 nucleotides: TGTGCCAGCAGCTTGGTAATCAGGGGTGAAGCTTTCTTT. Translation: CASSLVIRGEAFF. The rearrangement uses TRBV5-6 and TRBJ1-1, with D possibly matching TRBD1 (6 bases). The CDR3 sequence is 13 residues long. The V end was cut by 0 bases, the J end by 7 bases, with 10 bases between. Germline-derived CDR1 and CDR2 are SGHDT and YYEEEE.

There are a few counts of this clone. This sequence joins TRBV6-5 and TRBJ2-5, with D perhaps TRBD1 (6 bases). V dropped 8 bases and J dropped 0 bases, with 13 bases sitting between them. This CDR3 has 14 amino acids. Looked up from germline, CDR1 is MNHEY and CDR2 is SVGAGI. The CDR3 is CASSRQGHQETQYF. The CDR3 DNA follows: TGTGCCAGCTCGAGGCAGGGGCACCAAGAGACCCAGTACTTC.

This chain links TRBV5-1 with TRBJ2-7; D is possibly TRBD2 (6 bases). This CDR3 has 15 amino acids. The V gene's germline CDR1 is SGHRS and CDR2 YFSETQ. The germline V and J ends were trimmed by 4 bases and 4 bases, with 18 bases remaining between them. CDR3 in amino acids: CASSVAGKKRYEQYF. The CDR3 coding sequence is TGCGCCAGCAGCGTGGCGGGGAAAAAGCGGTACGAGCAGTACTTC.

The V and J genes are TRBV19 and TRBJ2-1; TRBD2 aligns across 9 bases. CDR3 length equals 16 residues. The germline CDR1 and CDR2 sequences are LNHDA and SQIVND (reference sequence). The V gene end was trimmed by 3 bases and the J gene end by 3 bases; junction bases not matched to a gene: 6. Here the CDR3 DNA reads TGTGCCAGTAGTATCCGGACTAGCGAGAGCTACAATGAGCAGTTCTTC. It encodes CASSIRTSESYNEQFF. Complete variable domain (other parts from reference TRBV19 and TRBJ2-1): DGGITQSPKYLFRKEGQNVTLSCEQNLNHDAMYWYRQDPGQGLRLIYYSQIVNDFQKGDIAEGYSVSREKKESFPLTVTSAQKNPTAFYLCASSIRTSESYNEQFFGPGTRLTVL.

The chain uses TRBV6-1 and TRBJ1-3, with 7 bases aligning to TRBD1. The junction had 9 bases not matched to a gene; V was cut back by 4 bases and J by 0 bases. This CDR3 region has 17 residues. Germline-derived CDR1 and CDR2 are MNHNS and SASEGT. This chain's CDR3 is CASSASGTVRSGNTIYF. The DNA for the CDR3 is TGTGCCAGCAGTGCTTCCGGGACAGTTCGCTCTGGAAACACCATATATTTT.

This clone was seen a few times. The chain uses TRBV6-4 and TRBJ1-1; D is undetermined. Trimming cost V 0 bases and J 10 bases, with 18 bases left between them. The germline CDR1 and CDR2 sequences are MRHNA and SNTAGT. This CDR3 has 15 amino acids. CDR3 DNA sequence: TGTGCCAGCAGTGACTCGAGGCTCACCCCAGAAGGAGCTTTCTTT. Protein sequence: CASSDSRLTPEGAFF.

This clone was found a few times. CDR3 sequence (DNA): TGCGCCAGCAGCTTGACAGGGAAGACCGACACTGAAGCTTTCTTT. It specifies CASSLTGKTDTEAFF. The chain joins TRBV5-1 to TRBJ1-1; D possibly corresponds to TRBD1 (6 bases). The V gene lost 1 base and the J gene lost 3 bases, with 13 bases spanning the gap. Germline V CDR1 and CDR2: SGHRS, YFSETQ. The CDR3 length is 15 residues.

This clone was found a few times. The sample holds other DNA sequences that translate to the same CDR3. This chain uses TRBV6-1 with TRBJ1-5; a possible D gene is TRBD1 (6 bases). V was trimmed by 6 bases and J by 2 bases, leaving 11 bases between them. Germline-derived CDR1 and CDR2 are MNHNS and SASEGT. CDR3 size: 14 residues. In DNA form, the CDR3 reads TGTGCCAGCAGCCCAGGGGACGGCAATCAGCCCCAGCATTTT. Amino acids: CASSPGDGNQPQHF.

This chain links TRBV7-6 with TRBJ2-1; the match to TRBD2 covers 7 bases. Germline CDR1 reads SGHVS; CDR2 reads FNYEAQ. The CDR3 is made up of 16 amino acids. The J segment lost 0 bases and the V segment lost 2 bases, leaving 4 bases of the junction unmatched. The CDR3 bases are TGTGCCAGCAGCTTAAGGGGCGGGAGCTCCTACAATGAGCAGTTCTTC. Translating it yields CASSLRGGSSYNEQFF.

In this sample, this clone turned up a few times. The J gene is TRBJ2-1, the V gene TRBV4-2; 7 bases are shared with TRBD1. After removal of 1 base from V and 15 bases from J, the junction contained 6 bases not matched to a gene. CDR1 and CDR2 from the germline V gene are LGHNA and YNFKEQ. The CDR3 totals 12 residues. The CDR3 DNA reads as TGTGCCAGCAGCCAAGGGACAGGCCCGGGGTTCTTC. Its protein is CASSQGTGPGFF.

This clone was seen a handful of times. This rearrangement joins TRBV7-9 to TRBJ2-2; TRBD2 aligns across 8 bases. Germline assignment: CDR1 SEHNR and CDR2 FQNEAQ (reference sequence). This CDR3 spans 18 amino acids. Unmatched junction bases numbered 11, after V lost 0 bases and J lost 5 bases. The CDR3 protein is CASSLAGEERELTGELFF. In nucleotides, the CDR3 is TGTGCCAGCAGCTTAGCGGGGGAGGAGCGGGAGTTGACCGGGGAGCTGTTTTTT.

The rearrangement joins TRBV4-1 to TRBJ2-7, with D tentatively TRBD1 (6 bases). This CDR3 spans 14 amino acids. The germline CDR1 and CDR2 sequences are MGHRA and YSYEKL. V was pared by 4 bases and J by 3 bases, with 13 bases between. CDR3: CASSRPGQDYEQYF. CDR3 nucleotides: TGCGCCAGCAGCCGACCGGGACAAGACTACGAGCAGTACTTC.

A few counts support this clone. The chain links TRBV19 to TRBJ2-7; 7 bases are a match to TRBD2. Germline CDR1 reads LNHDA; CDR2 reads SQIVND (reference sequence). The length of the CDR3 is 11 residues. V dropped 9 bases and J dropped 5; count of bases not matched to a gene: 4. CDR3 residues: CASRGGNEQYF. DNA for the CDR3: TGTGCCAGCCGCGGGGGTAACGAGCAGTACTTC.

This chain links TRBV9 with TRBJ1-1; 7 bases are a match to TRBD1. The CDR3 extends over 15 amino acids. CDR1 and CDR2 (germline): SGDLS, YYNGEE. The V segment lost 10 bases and the J segment 0 bases; nucleotides outside the gene matches: 12. CDR3 protein: CASRQGGDLNTEAFF. In nucleotides, the CDR3 is TGTGCCTCCCGCCAGGGGGGCGACTTGAACACTGAAGCTTTCTTT.

This clone was seen more than once but under ten times. J is TRBJ2-1 and V is TRBV29-1; possibly TRBD2 for D (6 bases). Trimming pared 7 bases from V and 0 bases from J, leaving 13 bases between. The CDR3 covers 14 residues. Germline V gene data show CDR1 as SQVTM and CDR2 as ANQGSEA. CDR3 protein: CSATGESSYNEQFF. The CDR3 DNA is TGCAGCGCAACGGGGGAGAGCTCCTACAATGAGCAGTTCTTC.

This clone showed up just a few times. This chain joins TRBV5-1 and TRBJ2-5; D unresolved. This CDR3 is built from 13 residues. Trimming removed 0 bases from V and 1 base from J, with 4 bases in between. CDR1 and CDR2 (germline): SGHRS, YFSETQ. The CDR3 loop reads CASSLELQETQYF. The CDR3 DNA sequence: TGCGCCAGCAGCTTGGAGCTCCAAGAGACCCAGTACTTC.

The chain has TRBV7-3 and TRBJ2-1, with TRBD2 matching 7 bases. The CDR3 runs 15 residues. Germline V gene data show CDR1 as SGHTA and CDR2 as FQGTGA. V was clipped by 5 bases and J by 6 bases; unmatched bases: 10. The CDR3 loop is CASSEQRGPGNEQFF. CDR3 bases: TGTGCCAGCAGCGAACAGCGGGGCCCCGGCAATGAGCAGTTCTTC.

With respect to this clone: Germline and junction disagree at one end, which may indicate a read error. The V gene is TRBV7-7, the J gene TRBJ2-7; no firm D call. The CDR3 is made up of 15 amino acids. Germline V gene lookup returns CDR1 SSHAT and CDR2 FNYEAQ (reference sequence). The CDR3 reads CASSPGLGDSYEQYF. The CDR3, as DNA: TGTGCTAGCAGCCCGGGTCTCGGAGACTCCTACGAGCAGTACTTC.

The J gene is TRBJ1-5, the V gene TRBV21-1; the table's D call TRBD1 went unverified against the DNA. TRBV21-1 is annotated as a pseudogene. The length of the CDR3 is 13 residues. DNA for the CDR3: TGTGCCTTCTTTGTGTCAGGCAATCAGCCCCAGCATTTT. Translation: CAFFVSGNQPQHF.

This chain uses TRBV15 with TRBJ1-4, with 8 nucleotides matching TRBD1. This CDR3 is 17 amino acids long. V lost 0 bases, J lost 8 bases, and 11 bases stayed unmatched. CDR1 and CDR2 (germline): LNHNV, YYDKDF (reference sequence). The CDR3 spells CATSRDRNRGLGEKLFF. The CDR3 region has the DNA TGTGCCACCAGCAGAGATCGTAACAGGGGGTTAGGGGAAAAACTGTTTTTT.

The chain combines TRBV19 with TRBJ1-1; D unclear. V shed 0 bases and J shed 10 bases, with 18 bases lying between them. The CDR3 has 15 amino acids. Germline lookup yields CDR1 LNHDA and CDR2 SQIVND (reference sequence). The CDR3 DNA is TGTGCCAGTAGTATAGATTCCCGGAGCACGAGAGGAGCTTTCTTT. Residues: CASSIDSRSTRGAFF.

This chain joins TRBV10-3 and TRBJ2-2, with D possibly matching TRBD2 (6 bases). V was cut by 4 bases and J by 6 bases, with 12 bases left in between. The CDR3 runs 14 residues. The germline V gene encodes CDR1 ENHRY and CDR2 SYGVKD. The CDR3 reads CAISAPGSSGELFF. In nucleotides, the CDR3 is TGTGCCATCAGTGCTCCCGGGAGTTCCGGGGAGCTGTTTTTT.